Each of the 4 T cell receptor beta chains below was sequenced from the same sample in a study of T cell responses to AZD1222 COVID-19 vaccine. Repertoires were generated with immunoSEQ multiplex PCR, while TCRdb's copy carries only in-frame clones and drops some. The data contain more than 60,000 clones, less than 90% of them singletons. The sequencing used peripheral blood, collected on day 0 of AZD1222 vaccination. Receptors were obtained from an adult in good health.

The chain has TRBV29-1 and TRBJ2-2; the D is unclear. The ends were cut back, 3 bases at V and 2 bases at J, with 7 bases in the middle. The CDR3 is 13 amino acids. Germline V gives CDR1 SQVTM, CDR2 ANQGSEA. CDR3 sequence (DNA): TGCAGCGTTGAGGGCCACAACACCGGGGAGCTGTTTTTT. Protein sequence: CSVEGHNTGELFF.

The CDR3 spells CASSLVGGNQPQHF. The CDR3 region has the DNA TGTGCCAGCAGCTTAGTTGGGGGGAATCAGCCCCAGCATTTT. The chain has TRBV7-2 and TRBJ1-5; D may be TRBD1 (5 bases). The V end was cut by 1 base, the J end by 4 bases, with 8 bases between. Germline V lookup: CDR1 SGHTA, CDR2 FQGNSA. CDR3 length: 14 residues.

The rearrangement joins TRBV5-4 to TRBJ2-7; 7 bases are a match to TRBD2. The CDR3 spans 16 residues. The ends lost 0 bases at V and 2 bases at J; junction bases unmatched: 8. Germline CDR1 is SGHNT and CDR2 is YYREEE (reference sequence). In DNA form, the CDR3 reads TGTGCCAGCAGCTTGGGTAGCGGGTTGGACACCTACGAGCAGTACTTC. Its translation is CASSLGSGLDTYEQYF.

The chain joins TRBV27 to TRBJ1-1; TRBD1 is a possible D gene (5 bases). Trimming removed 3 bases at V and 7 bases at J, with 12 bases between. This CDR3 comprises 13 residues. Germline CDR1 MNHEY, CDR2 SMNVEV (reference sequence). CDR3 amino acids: CASSFGREGEAFF. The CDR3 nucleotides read TGTGCCAGCAGTTTTGGCAGGGAGGGTGAAGCTTTCTTT.